The T cell receptor beta chain described here comes from a study of blood T cells in healthy people across ages. Study results and limitations: TCR beta diversity, measured per million T cells, fell in a roughly linear way with age.

Together with a sample-barcoded 5' primer, a J-beta primer mix was included in a second PCR lasting 7 to 11 cycles. A single record per CDR3 protein comes from TCRdb applying MiXCR to the 5' RACE reads. The sample contains under 2,000,000 distinct CDR3 sequences, roughly 49% of which appear only once. Each donor was a healthy Caucasian individual from Russia, aged about 6 to 100. Total RNA extracted from each sample amounted to at least 5 micrograms. Germline CDR1 and CDR2: MGHRA and YSYEKL. V lost 3 bases and J 6 bases, leaving 17 bases between the germline ends. The CDR3 totals 15 residues. In regard to this clonotype: Its matching antigen is unknown.

The V and J genes are TRBV4-1 and TRBJ1-1; D is uncertain. The receptor was isolated from a woman aged 40 to 55 in good health. The sequenced sample consisted of blood. CDR3 protein: CASSQKADPPPEAFF. CDR3 nucleotides: TGCGCCAGCAGCCAGAAGGCAGACCCCCCCCCTGAAGCTTTCTTT.